This T cell receptor beta chain was found in a study of cytomegalovirus exposure and HLA in healthy donors. Study observations and caveats: The authors confirmed in vitro that a few CMV-associated chains were specific for CMV antigens. What TCR beta sequences reportedly achieved was accurate prediction of HLA-A and HLA-B alleles in most subjects.

Looked up from germline, CDR1 is SQVTM and CDR2 is ANQGSEA. This CDR3 region has 14 residues. Of note for this clone: Its antigen remains unidentified.

With 60 Vbeta and 13 Jbeta primers, the PCR was carried out. The protocol was immunoSEQ multiplex PCR, while the TCRdb copy is restricted to in-frame clones and leaves out a portion. The table lists roughly 120,000 clones, roughly 80% of them singletons. J is TRBJ2-5 and V is TRBV29-1, with TRBD2 matching 11 bases. The tail of the sequence fits TRBJ2-7 better, so the J call may be wrong. The receptor comes from a man aged 55 to 70 in good health and CMV-seropositive. The sample consisted of PBMCs. The CDR3 sequence is CSVLGLADTYEQYF. CDR3 coding DNA: TGCAGCGTGCTGGGACTAGCGGACACCTACGAGCAGTACTTC.